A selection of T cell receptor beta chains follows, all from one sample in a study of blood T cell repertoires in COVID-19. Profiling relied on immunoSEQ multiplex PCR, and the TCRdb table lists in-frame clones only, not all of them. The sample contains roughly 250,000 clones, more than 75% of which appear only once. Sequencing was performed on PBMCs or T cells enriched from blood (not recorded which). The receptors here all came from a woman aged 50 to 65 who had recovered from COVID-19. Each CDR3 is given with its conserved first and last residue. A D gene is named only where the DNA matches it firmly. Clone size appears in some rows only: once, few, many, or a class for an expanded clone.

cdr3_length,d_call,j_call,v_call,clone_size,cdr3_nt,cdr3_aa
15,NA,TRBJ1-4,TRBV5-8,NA,TGTGCCAGCAGCGGGCTGAGGGGGAAGGGTGAAAAACTGTTTTTT,CASSGLRGKGEKLFF
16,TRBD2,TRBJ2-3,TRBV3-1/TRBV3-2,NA,TGTGCCAGCAGCCAAGATCGGCTAGCGGGAACGGATACGCAGTATTTT,CASSQDRLAGTDTQYF
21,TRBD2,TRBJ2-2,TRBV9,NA,TGTGCCAGCAGCGTAGCTTCGGGGACTAGCGGGAGAGCCCTCTACACCGGGGAGCTGTTTTTT,CASSVASGTSGRALYTGELFF
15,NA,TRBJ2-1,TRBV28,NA,TGTGCCAGCAAAACCGAGGGCCTCGATAGGAATGAGCAGTTCTTC,CASKTEGLDRNEQFF
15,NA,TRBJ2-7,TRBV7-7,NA,TGTGCTAGCAGCTTATTCCCGGGTCCGAACTACGAGCAGTACTTC,CASSLFPGPNYEQYF
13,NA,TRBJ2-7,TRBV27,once,TGTGCCAGCAGTTTCGGACAGTCCTACGAGCAGTACTTC,CASSFGQSYEQYF
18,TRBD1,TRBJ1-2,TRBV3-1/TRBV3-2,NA,TGTGCCAGCAGCCAAGGACAGGGGACGCCGGTTGTAGACTATGGCTACACCTTC,CASSQGQGTPVVDYGYTF
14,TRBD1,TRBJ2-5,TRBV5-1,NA,TGCGCCAGCAGGTACGGGACAGCACAAGAGACCCAGTACTTC,CASRYGTAQETQYF
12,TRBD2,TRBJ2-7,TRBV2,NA,TGTGCTTGCGGGCGGGAGTGGTACGAGCAGTACTTC,CACGREWYEQYF
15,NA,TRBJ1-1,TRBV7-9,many,TGTGCCAGCAGCGTCTCTGGGGCTTTTAAGACTGAAGCTTTCTTT,CASSVSGAFKTEAFF
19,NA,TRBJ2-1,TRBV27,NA,TGTGCCAGCAGTCCAATTATTCGTTCTCTGCGTGCGTTTGACAATGAGCAGTTCTTC,CASSPIIRSLRAFDNEQFF